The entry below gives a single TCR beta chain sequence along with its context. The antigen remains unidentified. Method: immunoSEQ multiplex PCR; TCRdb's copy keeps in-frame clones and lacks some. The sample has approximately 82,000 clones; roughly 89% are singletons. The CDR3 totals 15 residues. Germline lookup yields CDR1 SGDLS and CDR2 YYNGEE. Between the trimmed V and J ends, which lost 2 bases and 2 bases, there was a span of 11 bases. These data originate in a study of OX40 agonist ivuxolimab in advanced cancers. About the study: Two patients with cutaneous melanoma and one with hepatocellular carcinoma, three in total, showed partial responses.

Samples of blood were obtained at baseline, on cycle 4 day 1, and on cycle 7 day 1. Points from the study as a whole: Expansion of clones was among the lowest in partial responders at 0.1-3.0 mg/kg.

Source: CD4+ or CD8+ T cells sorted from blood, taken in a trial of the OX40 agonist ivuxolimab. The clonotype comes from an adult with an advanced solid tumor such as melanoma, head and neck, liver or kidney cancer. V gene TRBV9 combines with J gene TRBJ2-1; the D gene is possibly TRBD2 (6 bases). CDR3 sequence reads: CASSVGPGAYNEQFF. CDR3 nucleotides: TGTGCCAGCAGCGTGGGACCGGGAGCCTACAATGAGCAGTTCTTC. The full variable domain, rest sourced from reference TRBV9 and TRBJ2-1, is DSGVTQTPKHLITATGQRVTLRCSPRSGDLSVYWYQQSLDQGLQFLIQYYNGEERAKGNILERFSAQQFPDLHSELNLSSLELGDSALYFCASSVGPGAYNEQFFGPGTRLTVL.